The clone carrying this T cell receptor (beta chain) has more than one count but fewer than ten. No antigen is known for it. This record belongs to a study of early T cells in non-severe SARS-CoV-2 infection. About the research overall: Investigators sequenced bulk RNA drawn from unsorted whole blood, and chains remained unpaired. Study-level results: VDJdb-based matching was biased toward anti-spike CD8 responses and missed private and CD4 specificities.

CDR1 and CDR2 (germline): LNHDA, SQIVND (reference sequence). V gave up 2 bases and J gave up 7 bases; unmatched junction bases: 2. The CDR3 runs 15 residues. Attachment of unique molecular identifiers was made to individual cDNA molecules. TCRdb reprocessed the 5' RACE reads with MiXCR, giving one entry per CDR3 protein. The sample has just under 90,000 distinct CDR3 sequences; about an eighth are singletons. The chain employs TRBV19 and TRBJ2-1; 13 bases are shared with TRBD2. This receptor was taken from an adult who was a healthcare worker with PCR-confirmed SARS-CoV-2 infection or an uninfected control (not recorded which). The sequenced sample was whole blood. CDR3 region: CASSITSGRGNEQFF. CDR3 DNA: TGTGCCAGTAGTATAACTAGCGGGAGGGGGAATGAGCAGTTCTTC. Supplemented by reference TRBV19 and TRBJ2-1, the full variable domain reads DGGITQSPKYLFRKEGQNVTLSCEQNLNHDAMYWYRQDPGQGLRLIYYSQIVNDFQKGDIAEGYSVSREKKESFPLTVTSAQKNPTAFYLCASSITSGRGNEQFFGPGTRLTVL.